The present TCR beta chain was sequenced within a study of shared clonotypes between healthy human individuals. Study-wide context: Per donor, three plates held CD4 naive cells, three held CD4 memory, two held CD8 naive and one held CD8 memory. Study outcomes and limitations: It was only blood that was sampled, and tissue repertoires likely differ. Compared with memory subsets, naive subsets generally had larger estimated richness.

The protocol was immunoSEQ multiplex PCR, while the TCRdb copy is restricted to in-frame clones and leaves out a portion. The sample records millions of clones, 90% to 95% being singletons. Only Caucasian adults living in Nashville, Tennessee made up the donor group. The CDR3 has 15 residues. Looked up from germline, CDR1 is MNHNS and CDR2 is SASEGT. Deletions cut 1 base from V and 2 bases from J, with 9 bases between. With regard to this clone: No antigen is known for it.

The chain links TRBV6-1 to TRBJ2-4; perhaps TRBD1 as D (5 bases). The specimen sequenced was naive CD4+ T cells sorted from blood. Subset denoted: CD45RA+ positively selected. The origin of this receptor is a man aged 18 to 29 in good health. CDR3 sequence (DNA): TGTGCCAGCAGTGAAGTGTCAGGGCCCAAAAACATTCAGTACTTC. Its protein product is CASSEVSGPKNIQYF.